Following are 17 T cell receptor beta chains from one sample sequenced in a study of blood T cell repertoires in COVID-19. Some clones are missing from TCRdb's copy, which holds only in-frame ones; the method was immunoSEQ multiplex PCR. The table shows under 200,000 clones, with roughly 84% occurring only once. The sample comprised peripheral blood. These receptors were collected from a woman in her forties or fifties with COVID-19, enrolled during active disease.

In this sample, this clone turned up once. The V and J genes are TRBV7-3 and TRBJ2-2; D remains unclear. Trimming left V 5 bases short and J 4 bases short, with 5 bases between. Germline loops: CDR1 SGHTA, CDR2 FQGTGA. The CDR3 totals 12 residues. The CDR3 here is CASSLSTGELFF. The CDR3 coding sequence is TGTGCCAGCAGCCTTAGCACCGGGGAGCTGTTTTTT.

The chain employs TRBV19 and TRBJ2-7, with 8 bases identical to TRBD1. The CDR3 runs 14 residues. Germline CDR1 and CDR2: LNHDA and SQIVND (reference sequence). V lost 6 bases and J lost 3; bases outside the gene matches: 7. This chain's CDR3 is CASSTGGTNYEQYF. The DNA of the CDR3 is TGTGCCAGTAGCACAGGGGGGACAAACTACGAGCAGTACTTC.

This clone was recorded once. The DNA of the CDR3 is TGCAGTGCTAGAGACGGGACAGCCACCTTC. This gives the protein CSARDGTATF. This chain joins TRBV20-1 and TRBJ1-2; TRBD1 matches at 7 bases. V shed 0 bases and J 13 bases; nucleotides not matched to a gene: 2. Germline values: CDR1 DFQATT, CDR2 SNEGSKA (reference sequence). CDR3 length equals 10 residues.

The genes are TRBV6-5 and TRBJ1-1, with D possibly being TRBD1 (6 bases). Per the germline V gene, CDR1 is MNHEY and CDR2 is SVGAGI. This CDR3 has 13 residues. V lost 5 bases and J lost 4, with 11 bases in between. The CDR3 protein is CASSRQVATEAFF. The CDR3, as DNA: TGTGCCAGCAGTCGACAGGTGGCCACTGAAGCTTTCTTT.

The V and J genes are TRBV29-1 and TRBJ2-1; possibly TRBD2 for D (6 bases). Germline V gene sequence: CDR1 SQVTM, CDR2 ANQGSEA. Trimming stripped 3 bases from V and 6 bases from J, with 15 bases between. This CDR3 comprises 14 residues. CDR3 nucleotides: TGCAGCGTTGATCCGGGACTGGCTGCCAATGAGCAGTTCTTC. It encodes CSVDPGLAANEQFF.

The V gene is TRBV6-4, the J gene TRBJ2-4; possibly TRBD1 for D (6 bases). V was shortened by 0 bases and J by 2 bases, with 14 bases between the two germline ends. In germline, CDR1 is MRHNA, CDR2 SNTAGT. The CDR3 has 17 amino acids. CDR3: CASSDSRTVGTKNIQYF. The CDR3 bases are TGTGCCAGCAGTGACTCTAGGACAGTCGGTACCAAAAACATTCAGTACTTC.

The chain recombines TRBV10-3 with TRBJ1-2; tentatively, D is TRBD1 (5 bases). CDR3 length: 14 amino acids. Trimming removed 3 bases from V and 5 bases from J, with 13 bases in between. Germline loops: CDR1 ENHRY, CDR2 SYGVKD. The CDR3 region is CAISDQGTGYGYTF. DNA of the CDR3: TGTGCCATCAGTGACCAGGGAACTGGGTATGGCTACACCTTC.

The chain combines TRBV19 with TRBJ2-7, with D tentatively TRBD1 (6 bases). The V gene's germline CDR1 is LNHDA and CDR2 SQIVND (reference sequence). V lost 6 bases and J 5 bases, leaving 8 bases between the germline ends. The CDR3 covers 11 residues. The CDR3 sequence: CASRQGHEQYF. In nucleotides, the CDR3 is TGTGCCAGTAGACAGGGCCACGAGCAGTACTTC.

This chain links TRBV5-7 with TRBJ1-2, with 9 bases aligning to TRBD1. TRBV5-7 has ORF status, its function being uncertain. Trimming removed 2 bases from V and 4 bases from J; junction bases left unmatched: 6. The CDR3 is 15 residues long. The CDR3 region has the DNA TGTGCCAGCAGCTTTAGGGGGACAGGGCTCTATGGCTACACCTTC. Protein product: CASSFRGTGLYGYTF.

J is TRBJ2-5 and V is TRBV10-3, with TRBD2 matching over 8 bases. Germline CDR1 ENHRY, CDR2 SYGVKD. CDR3 size: 15 residues. V shed 3 bases, J shed 2 bases, and the junction held 5 bases outside the gene matches. The CDR3, as DNA: TGTGCCATCAGTGATCGCGGGGGGAAGCAAGAGACCCAGTACTTC. Its translation: CAISDRGGKQETQYF.

This chain joins TRBV9 and TRBJ2-2; 8 positions agree with TRBD2. Losses at the gene ends were 0 bases for V and 5 bases for J; bases not matched to a gene: 9. This CDR3 comprises 17 residues. The germline CDR1 and CDR2 sequences are SGDLS and YYNGEE. The CDR3 nucleotides are TGTGCCAGCAGCGTAGGCTCAGGCGGGGGGCCAACCGGGGAGCTGTTTTTT. Encoded protein: CASSVGSGGGPTGELFF. Complete variable domain (other parts from reference TRBV9 and TRBJ2-2): DSGVTQTPKHLITATGQRVTLRCSPRSGDLSVYWYQQSLDQGLQFLIQYYNGEERAKGNILERFSAQQFPDLHSELNLSSLELGDSALYFCASSVGSGGGPTGELFFGEGSRLTVL.

This clone was observed a few times. The J gene is TRBJ2-3, the V gene TRBV5-1; 12 bases are shared with TRBD2. The CDR3 sequence is 19 residues long. The germline CDR1 and CDR2 sequences are SGHRS and YFSETQ. Trimming at V came to 4 bases and at J to 4 bases, leaving 16 bases not matched to a gene. The CDR3 sequence is CASSDGALAGGPRADTQYF. The DNA of the CDR3 is TGCGCCAGCAGCGATGGGGCCCTAGCGGGGGGGCCTCGGGCAGATACGCAGTATTTT.

The gene calls are TRBV24-1 and TRBJ2-5; D possibly corresponds to TRBD1 (5 bases). V shed 3 bases and J shed 2 bases, with 9 bases lying between them. The CDR3 covers 14 residues. Germline V gene sequence: CDR1 KGHDR, CDR2 SFDVKD. CDR3 coding DNA: TGTGCCACCAGTGATAGACAGACTCAAGAGACCCAGTACTTC. Translated: CATSDRQTQETQYF.

The V and J genes are TRBV18 and TRBJ2-7; D remains unclear. The CDR3 has 17 amino acids. V lost 0 bases and J lost 0, with 15 bases in between. Germline V gives CDR1 KGHSH, CDR2 LQKENI. For the CDR3, the DNA is TGTGCCAGCTCACCACCGGGCAGTCCGCAGAGCTCCTACGAGCAGTACTTC. It encodes CASSPPGSPQSSYEQYF.

This clone was counted once. The rearrangement links TRBV5-4 to TRBJ2-5; TRBD1 is a possible D gene (6 bases). CDR1 is SGHNT and CDR2 is YYREEE in the germline V gene (reference sequence). Trimming left V 2 bases short and J 2 bases short, with 10 bases between. This CDR3 is built from 14 residues. The CDR3 reads CASSFTDSQETQYF. DNA for the CDR3: TGTGCCAGCAGCTTTACGGACAGTCAAGAGACCCAGTACTTC.

The CDR3 is CASSHSTGAVEETQYF. In nucleotides, the CDR3 is TGCGCCAGCAGCCACTCTACAGGGGCCGTCGAAGAGACCCAGTACTTC. The J gene is TRBJ2-5, the V gene TRBV4-1; 7 bases map to TRBD1. This CDR3 region has 16 residues. Losses at the gene ends were 3 bases for V and 3 bases for J; bases not matched to a gene: 10. Germline-derived CDR1 and CDR2 are MGHRA and YSYEKL.

This sequence joins TRBV18 and TRBJ2-7; the match to TRBD2 covers 7 bases. This CDR3 has 16 amino acids. CDR1 KGHSH and CDR2 LQKENI come from the germline V gene. The trim removed 0 bases at V and 2 bases at J, leaving 7 bases unmatched. CDR3 region: CASSPPTGGTTYEQYF. The CDR3 nucleotides are TGTGCCAGCTCACCACCGACGGGGGGAACTACCTACGAGCAGTACTTC.